This TCR beta chain was recovered during a study of blood T cells in healthy people across ages. Germline assignment: CDR1 DFQATT and CDR2 SNEGSKA (reference sequence). V was clipped by 1 base and J by 13 bases; unmatched bases: 11. This CDR3 is built from 14 residues. This clonotype was seen just once. Combining a sample-barcoded 5' primer with a J-beta primer mix, a second PCR ran for about 7 to 12 cycles. TCRdb re-derived calls from the 5' RACE reads in MiXCR, one entry per CDR3 protein. The table shows roughly 700,000 distinct CDR3 sequences, with around 45% occurring only once. The receptor was isolated from a woman aged 55 to 70 in good health. The V call is TRBV20-1, the J call TRBJ2-4; TRBD2 matches at 9 bases. The sample comprised blood. CDR3 DNA sequence: TGCAGTGCTAGAGGCCTAGCGGGAACCCGGGAGCAGTACTTC. Encoded protein: CSARGLAGTREQYF.